This T cell receptor beta chain was documented in a study of T cell responses to AZD1222 COVID-19 vaccine. Overall study context: It was second doses at about 4 or about 12 weeks that were pooled.

This clone was seen only a few times. Antigen unknown. Points from the study as a whole: Repertoire sampling was restricted to post-peak T cell response timepoints. White British donors predominated, females outnumbered males, and clonal diversity was possibly underestimated. Spike-specific TCR repertoires showed rising breadth and depth after two AZD1222 doses.

This CDR3 is 13 amino acids long. Germline-derived CDR1 and CDR2 are GTSNPN and SVGIG (reference sequence). V was pared by 0 bases and J by 7 bases, with 7 bases between. The method was immunoSEQ multiplex PCR; TCRdb's version includes in-frame clones alone and lacks a portion of them. Of just under 95,000 clones in the sample, approximately 90% were seen once. The chain joins TRBV30 to TRBJ1-6; no clear D. The TCR originated in an adult in good health. Sequencing used peripheral blood, obtained on day 0 of AZD1222 vaccination. This chain's CDR3 is CAWSVPGNSPLHF. The CDR3 DNA reads as TGTGCCTGGAGTGTTCCGGGCAATTCACCCCTCCACTTT. Full variable domain (missing parts from reference TRBV30 and TRBJ1-6): SQTIHQWPATLVQPVGSPLSLECTVEGTSNPNLYWYRQAAGRGLQLLFYSVGIGQISSEVPQNLSASRPQDRQFILSSKKLLLSDSGFYLCAWSVPGNSPLHFGNGTRLTVT.